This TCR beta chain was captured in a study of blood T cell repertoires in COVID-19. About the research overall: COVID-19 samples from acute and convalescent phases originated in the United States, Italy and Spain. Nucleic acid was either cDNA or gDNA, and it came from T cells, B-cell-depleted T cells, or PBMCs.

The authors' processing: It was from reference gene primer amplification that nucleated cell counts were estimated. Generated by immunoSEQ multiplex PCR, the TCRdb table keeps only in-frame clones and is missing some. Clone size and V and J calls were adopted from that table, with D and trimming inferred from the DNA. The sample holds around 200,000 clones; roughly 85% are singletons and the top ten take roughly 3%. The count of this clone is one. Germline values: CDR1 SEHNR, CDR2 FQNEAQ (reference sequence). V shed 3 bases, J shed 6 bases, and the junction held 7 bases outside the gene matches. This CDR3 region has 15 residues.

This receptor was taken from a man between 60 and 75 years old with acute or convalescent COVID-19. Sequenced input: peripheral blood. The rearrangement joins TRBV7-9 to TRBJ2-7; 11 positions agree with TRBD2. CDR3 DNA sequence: TGTGCCAGCAGCTTTATAGCGGGAGGGCCAATCGAGCAGTACTTC. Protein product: CASSFIAGGPIEQYF.